The text below deals with one T cell receptor (beta chain). What it binds is unknown. This record comes from a study of beta chain features in type 1 diabetes. Broader study findings: Naive, central memory and regulatory TCRB repertoires appeared more similar among patients than healthy donors. There was a possibility that cDNA sequencing over-represented cells with high TCR expression. People with Type 1 diabetes carried modestly yet significantly shorter TCRB CDR3s in all four CD4+ subsets.

What was sequenced were expressed TCRB transcripts, since all of the isolated RNA had been reverse transcribed. Roughly 3.5 million reads per sample on average were obtained from naive, central memory and regulatory T cell samples. Measured with immunoSEQ multiplex PCR; TCRdb has only the in-frame clones, and not every one. The table has 680,000 or so clones, roughly 13% seen once. Post-sort purity exceeded 98% for all sorted populations. The sample comprised naive CD4+ T cells from blood. The origin of this receptor is a man between 18 and 29 years old with type 1 diabetes.

CDR3: CASSFPGGNSPLHF. The CDR3 bases are TGTGCCAGCAGCTTCCCAGGGGGGAATTCACCCCTCCACTTT. The J gene is TRBJ1-6, the V gene TRBV7-2; TRBD1 aligns across 7 bases. The ends lost 3 bases at V and 7 bases at J; junction bases unmatched: 3. The CDR3 extends over 14 amino acids. Germline V CDR1 and CDR2: SGHTA, FQGNSA. The full variable domain, in which reference TRBV7-2 and TRBJ1-6 provide the parts outside the CDR3, is GAGVSQSPSNKVTEKGKDVELRCDPISGHTALYWYRQSLGQGLEFLIYFQGNSAPDKSGLPSDRFSAERTGGSVSTLTIQRTQQEDSAVYLCASSFPGGNSPLHFGNGTRLTVT.